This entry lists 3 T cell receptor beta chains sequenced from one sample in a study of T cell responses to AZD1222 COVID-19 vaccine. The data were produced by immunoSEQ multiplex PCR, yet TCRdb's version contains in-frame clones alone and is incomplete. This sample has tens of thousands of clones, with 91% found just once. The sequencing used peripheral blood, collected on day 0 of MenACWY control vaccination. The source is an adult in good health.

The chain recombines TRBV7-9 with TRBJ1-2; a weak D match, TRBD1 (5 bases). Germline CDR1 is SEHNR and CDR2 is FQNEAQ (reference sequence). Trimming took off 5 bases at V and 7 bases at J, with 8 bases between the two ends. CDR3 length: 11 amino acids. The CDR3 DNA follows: TGTGCCAGCAGCATGGACACTGGCTACACCTTC. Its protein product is CASSMDTGYTF.

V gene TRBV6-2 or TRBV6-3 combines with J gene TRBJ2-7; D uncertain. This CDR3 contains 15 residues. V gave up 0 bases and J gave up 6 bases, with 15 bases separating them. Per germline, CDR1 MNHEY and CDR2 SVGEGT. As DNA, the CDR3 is TGTGCCAGCAGTTACTCTAGTTCCTCTATCGGCGAGCAGTACTTC. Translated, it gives CASSYSSSSIGEQYF.

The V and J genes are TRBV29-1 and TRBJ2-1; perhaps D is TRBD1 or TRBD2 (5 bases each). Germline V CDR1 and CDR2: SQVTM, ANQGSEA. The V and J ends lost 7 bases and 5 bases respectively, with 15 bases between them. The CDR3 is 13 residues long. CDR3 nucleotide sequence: TGCAGCGCCCGACCGGGACCTAACAATGAGCAGTTCTTC. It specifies CSARPGPNNEQFF.